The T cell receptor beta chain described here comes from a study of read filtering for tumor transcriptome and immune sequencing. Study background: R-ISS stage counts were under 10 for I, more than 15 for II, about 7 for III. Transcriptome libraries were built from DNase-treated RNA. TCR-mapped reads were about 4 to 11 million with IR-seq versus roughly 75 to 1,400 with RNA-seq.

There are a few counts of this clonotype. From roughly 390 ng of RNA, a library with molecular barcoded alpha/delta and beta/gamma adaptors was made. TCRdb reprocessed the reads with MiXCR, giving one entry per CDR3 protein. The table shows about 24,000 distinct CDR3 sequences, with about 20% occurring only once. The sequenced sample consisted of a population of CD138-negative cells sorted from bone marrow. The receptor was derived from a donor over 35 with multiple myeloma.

The CDR3 protein is CASSLAGRTEAFF. DNA for the CDR3: TGTGCCAGCAGCTTGGCAGGGCGCACTGAAGCTTTCTTT. This chain uses TRBV5-4 with TRBJ1-1, with TRBD1 as a possible D gene (5 bases). The CDR3 loop spans 13 amino acids. V was clipped by 0 bases and J by 4 bases, with 7 bases between them. The V gene's germline CDR1 is SGHNT and CDR2 YYREEE (reference sequence).